This passage covers 13 T cell receptor beta chains from one sample sequenced in a study of spatial heterogeneity in lung cancer. Study findings and constraints: Tumor mutation count correlated with how many alpha and beta TCRs expanded intratumorally.

Via MiXCR, TCRdb re-called the 5' RACE reads, giving one row per CDR3 protein. The profile shows 10,000 to 12,000 distinct CDR3 sequences, roughly 12% of them singletons. These receptors are not linked to any known antigen. The time point: sample taken at primary tumor resection. Material: lung tumor tissue, obtained at surgery. The receptors derive from a female donor with early-stage non-small cell lung cancer.

The chain couples TRBV12-3 or TRBV12-4 to TRBJ1-1; 9 nucleotides align to TRBD1. Germline trimming cut 3 bases from V and 0 bases from J; bases unmatched to any gene: 5. The CDR3 consists of 16 residues. The DNA of the CDR3 is TGTGCCAGCAGTTTTGGGACAGGGTATCTGAACACTGAAGCTTTCTTT. Its protein product is CASSFGTGYLNTEAFF.

This clonotype was counted at least ten times. The chain is built from TRBV19 and TRBJ2-7, with 7 bases identical to TRBD1. V lost 3 bases to trimming and J lost 4 bases; unmatched junction nucleotides: 9. Germline V lookup: CDR1 LNHDA, CDR2 SQIVND (reference sequence). The CDR3 has 15 residues. The chain's CDR3 is CASSMGTDNLYEQYF. CDR3 DNA sequence: TGTGCCAGTAGTATGGGGACAGACAATCTTTACGAGCAGTACTTC.

This clonotype was seen ten or more times. The rearrangement links TRBV28 to TRBJ2-2, with D possibly called TRBD1 or TRBD2 (5 bases each). Germline V gene data show CDR1 as MDHEN and CDR2 as SYDVKM. V was cut by 2 bases and J by 3 bases, with 10 bases left in between. This CDR3 is built from 15 residues. The CDR3 sequence is CASSLGAGYTGELFF. CDR3 sequence (DNA): TGTGCCAGCAGTTTAGGGGCGGGCTACACCGGGGAGCTGTTTTTT.

This clonotype was counted many times. This sequence joins TRBV20-1 and TRBJ1-5; the match to TRBD1 covers 9 bases. The germline V gene has CDR1 DFQATT and CDR2 SNEGSKA (reference sequence). Trimming at V came to 2 bases and at J to 2 bases, leaving 4 bases not matched to a gene. This CDR3 region has 15 residues. Here the CDR3 DNA reads TGCAGTGCTAGACGGACAGGGGAGGGCAATCAGCCCCAGCATTTT. The encoded protein is CSARRTGEGNQPQHF.

In its sample, this clonotype ranks as medium-sized. The V and J genes are TRBV3-1 and TRBJ1-2; D is uncertain. Per the germline V gene, CDR1 is LGHDT and CDR2 is YNNKEL (reference sequence). The CDR3 has 16 residues. The ends were cut back, 0 bases at V and 2 bases at J, with 13 bases in the middle. In DNA form, the CDR3 reads TGTGCCAGCAGCCAAGATCGTCCAGAAGGAAACTATGGCTACACCTTC. Translation: CASSQDRPEGNYGYTF.

This clonotype qualifies as medium-sized. The chain employs TRBV20-1 and TRBJ1-4, with D possibly being TRBD1 (5 bases). CDR1 and CDR2 (germline): DFQATT, SNEGSKA (reference sequence). This CDR3 region has 14 residues. V gave up 5 bases and J gave up 0 bases, with 10 bases separating them. The CDR3 DNA follows: TGCAGTGCTCGCGGGGGGGCAACTAATGAAAAACTGTTTTTT. Protein product: CSARGGATNEKLFF.

This clonotype was seen many times. The V and J genes are TRBV7-2 and TRBJ2-5; 12 nucleotides line up with TRBD2. From germline, CDR1 is SGHTA and CDR2 FQGNSA. J gave up 0 bases and V 3 bases, and 5 bases lay outside the gene matches. The CDR3 extends over 17 amino acids. The CDR3 DNA is TGTGCCAGCAGCTTGTGGCTAGCGGGGGGGTACCAAGAGACCCAGTACTTC. As protein: CASSLWLAGGYQETQYF.

This clonotype counts as medium-sized. The chain recombines TRBV7-2 with TRBJ2-2; TRBD1 might be the D (6 bases). The CDR3 length is 14 residues. Germline V CDR1 and CDR2: SGHTA, FQGNSA. The ends were cut back, 3 bases at V and 1 base at J, with 6 bases in the middle. The CDR3 coding sequence is TGTGCCAGCAGCTTGGGACAGAACACCGGGGAGCTGTTTTTT. Translation gives CASSLGQNTGELFF.

The chain recombines TRBV4-3 with TRBJ1-3; D remains ambiguous. The V gene's germline CDR1 is LGHNA and CDR2 YSLEER. V was cut by 0 bases and J by 2 bases, with 14 bases left in between. This CDR3 is built from 17 residues. CDR3 region: CASSQDIGMFTGNTIYF. CDR3 in DNA: TGCGCCAGCAGCCAAGATATAGGGATGTTTACTGGAAACACCATATATTTT.

This clonotype has a count of ten or more. The gene calls are TRBV28 and TRBJ1-5, with D uncertain. Germline lookup yields CDR1 MDHEN and CDR2 SYDVKM. This CDR3 comprises 17 residues. V lost 6 bases and J 2 bases, leaving 20 bases between the germline ends. The CDR3, as DNA: TGTGCCAGCAGGCCGCCTGCGGGATCAAGCGGCAATCAGCCCCAGCATTTT. It translates to CASRPPAGSSGNQPQHF. Full variable domain (missing parts from reference TRBV28 and TRBJ1-5): DVKVTQSSRYLVKRTGEKVFLECVQDMDHENMFWYRQDPGLGLRLIYFSYDVKMKEKGDIPEGYSVSREKKERFSLILESASTNQTSMYLCASRPPAGSSGNQPQHFGDGTRLSIL.

This clonotype was detected many times. CDR3 amino acids: CASGGGGLMAGDEQFF. The CDR3 nucleotides are TGTGCCAGTGGTGGCGGGGGTCTTATGGCGGGGGATGAGCAGTTCTTC. This rearrangement joins TRBV19 to TRBJ2-1; the match to TRBD2 covers 7 bases. J was trimmed by 8 bases and V by 8 bases; bases with no gene match: 18. The CDR3 length is 16 residues. Germline V lookup: CDR1 LNHDA, CDR2 SQIVND (reference sequence).

This clonotype was seen ten or more times. The genes are TRBV10-3 and TRBJ2-2; a possible D gene is TRBD2 (6 bases). The CDR3 runs 14 residues. Trimming pared 11 bases from V and 4 bases from J, leaving 17 bases between. Germline assignment: CDR1 ENHRY and CDR2 SYGVKD. The CDR3 DNA is TGTGCCGTCCGCGGAGGGGCCGGCACCGGGGAGCTGTTTTTT. Its translation is CAVRGGAGTGELFF.

This clonotype is classed as medium-sized. J is TRBJ1-1 and V is TRBV10-1; D is undetermined. CDR3 length: 13 amino acids. Trimming took 6 bases from V and 0 from J, leaving 8 bases between them. The germline gives CDR1 WNHNN, CDR2 SYGVQD (reference sequence). The CDR3 DNA reads as TGCGCCAGCAGAGAGGGAATGAACACTGAAGCTTTCTTT. Residues: CASREGMNTEAFF.